This T cell receptor (beta chain) was sequenced in a study of blood T cell repertoires in COVID-19. Produced via immunoSEQ multiplex PCR; TCRdb's table is partial and in-frame only. The sample has under 200,000 clones, approximately 80% seen once. Germline CDR1 is MDHEN and CDR2 is SYDVKM. The CDR3 is 14 residues long. V lost 3 bases and J lost 6, with 14 bases in between. The source material was peripheral blood. The V and J genes are TRBV28 and TRBJ1-1, with D perhaps matching TRBD1 (6 bases). This TCR was sampled from a human donor in a cohort sampled during active COVID-19. As DNA, the CDR3 is TGTGCCAGCAGTTTCAGGGGCGGCACTCCTGAAGCTTTCTTT. It is translated as CASSFRGGTPEAFF.